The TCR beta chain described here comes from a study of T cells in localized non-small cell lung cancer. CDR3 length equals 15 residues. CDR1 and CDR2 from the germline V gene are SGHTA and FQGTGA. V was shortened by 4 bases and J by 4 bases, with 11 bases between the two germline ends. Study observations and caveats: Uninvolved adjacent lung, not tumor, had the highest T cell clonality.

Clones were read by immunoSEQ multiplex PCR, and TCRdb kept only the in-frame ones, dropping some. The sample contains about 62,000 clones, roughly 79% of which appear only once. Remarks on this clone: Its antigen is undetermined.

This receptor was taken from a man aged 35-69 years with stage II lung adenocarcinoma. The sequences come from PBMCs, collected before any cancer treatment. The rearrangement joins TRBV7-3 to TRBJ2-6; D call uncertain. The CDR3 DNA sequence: TGTGCCAGCAGCTCCCTAATGACAGGGGCCAACGTCCTGACTTTC. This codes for CASSSLMTGANVLTF.